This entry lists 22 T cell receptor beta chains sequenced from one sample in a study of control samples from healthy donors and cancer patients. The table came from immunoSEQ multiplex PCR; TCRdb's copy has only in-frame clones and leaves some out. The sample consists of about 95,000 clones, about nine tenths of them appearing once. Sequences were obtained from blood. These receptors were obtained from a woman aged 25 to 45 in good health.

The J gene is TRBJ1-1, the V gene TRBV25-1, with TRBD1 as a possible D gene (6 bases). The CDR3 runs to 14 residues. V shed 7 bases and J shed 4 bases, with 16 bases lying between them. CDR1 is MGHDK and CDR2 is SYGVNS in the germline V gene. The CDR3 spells CASMGWRGLTEAFF. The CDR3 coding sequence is TGTGCCAGCATGGGGTGGCGGGGGCTCACTGAAGCTTTCTTT. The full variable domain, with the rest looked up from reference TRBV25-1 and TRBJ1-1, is EADIYQTPRYLVIGTGKKITLECSQTMGHDKMYWYQQDPGMELHLIHYSYGVNSTEKGDLSSESTVSRIRTEHFPLTLESARPSHTSQYLCASMGWRGLTEAFFGQGTRLTVV.

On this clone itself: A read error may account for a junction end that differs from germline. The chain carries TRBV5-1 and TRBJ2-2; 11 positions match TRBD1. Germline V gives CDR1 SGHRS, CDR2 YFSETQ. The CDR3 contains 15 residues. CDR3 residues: CASSPGTGGGRGAVF. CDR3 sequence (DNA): TGCGCCAGCAGTCCCGGGACAGGGGGAGGCCGGGGAGCTGTTTTT.

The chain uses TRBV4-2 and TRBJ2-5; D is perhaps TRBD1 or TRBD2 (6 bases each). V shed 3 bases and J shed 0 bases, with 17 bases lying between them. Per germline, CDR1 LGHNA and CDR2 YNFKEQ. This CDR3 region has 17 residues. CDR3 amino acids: CASSHRPRGRNQETQYF. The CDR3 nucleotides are TGTGCCAGCAGCCACCGTCCCCGGGGGCGGAACCAAGAGACCCAGTACTTC.

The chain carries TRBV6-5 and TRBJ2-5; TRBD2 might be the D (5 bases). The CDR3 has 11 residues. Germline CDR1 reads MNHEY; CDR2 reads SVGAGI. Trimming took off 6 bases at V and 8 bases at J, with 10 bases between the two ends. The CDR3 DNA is TGTGCCAGCAGGGGAGTACAAACCCAGTACTTC. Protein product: CASRGVQTQYF.

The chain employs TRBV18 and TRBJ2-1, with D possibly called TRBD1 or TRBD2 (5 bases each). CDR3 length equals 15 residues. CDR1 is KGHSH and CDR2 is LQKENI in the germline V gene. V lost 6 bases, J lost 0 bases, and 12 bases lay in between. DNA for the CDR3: TGTGCCAGCTCCTACAGGAGGAGCTCCTACAATGAGCAGTTCTTC. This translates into CASSYRRSSYNEQFF.

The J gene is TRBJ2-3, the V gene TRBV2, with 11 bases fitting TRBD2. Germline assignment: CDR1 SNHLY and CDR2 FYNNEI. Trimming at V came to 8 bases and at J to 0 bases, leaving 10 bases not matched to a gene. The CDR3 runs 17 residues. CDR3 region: CASGHLLAGDSTDTQYF. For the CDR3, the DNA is TGTGCCAGCGGTCACCTACTAGCGGGAGATAGCACAGATACGCAGTATTTT.

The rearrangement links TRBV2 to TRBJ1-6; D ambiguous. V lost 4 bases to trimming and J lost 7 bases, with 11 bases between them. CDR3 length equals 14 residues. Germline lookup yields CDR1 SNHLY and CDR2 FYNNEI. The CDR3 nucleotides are TGTGCCAGCAGTGGGCCAAGTGCCAATTCACCCCTCCACTTT. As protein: CASSGPSANSPLHF.

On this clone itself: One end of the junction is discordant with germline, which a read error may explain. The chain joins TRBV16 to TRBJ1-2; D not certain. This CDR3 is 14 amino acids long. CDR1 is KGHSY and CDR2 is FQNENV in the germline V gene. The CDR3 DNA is TGTGCCAACAGCCAATCCACACCCCTCTATGGCTACACCTTC. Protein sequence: CANSQSTPLYGYTF.

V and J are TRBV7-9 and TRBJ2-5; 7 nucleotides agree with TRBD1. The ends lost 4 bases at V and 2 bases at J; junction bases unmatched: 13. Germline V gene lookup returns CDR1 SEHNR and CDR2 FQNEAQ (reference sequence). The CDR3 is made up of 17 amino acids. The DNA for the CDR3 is TGTGCCAGCAGCTCGCACCTGACAGGGCTGGGGCAAGAGACCCAGTACTTC. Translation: CASSSHLTGLGQETQYF. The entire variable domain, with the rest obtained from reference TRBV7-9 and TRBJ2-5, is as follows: DTGVSQNPRHKITKRGQNVTFRCDPISEHNRLYWYRQTLGQGPEFLTYFQNEAQLEKSRLLSDRFSAERPKGSFSTLEIQRTEQGDSAMYLCASSSHLTGLGQETQYFGPGTRLLVL.

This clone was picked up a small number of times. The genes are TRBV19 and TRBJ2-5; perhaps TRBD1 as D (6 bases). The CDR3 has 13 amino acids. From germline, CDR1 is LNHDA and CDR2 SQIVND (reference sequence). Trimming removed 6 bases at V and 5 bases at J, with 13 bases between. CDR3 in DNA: TGTGCCAGTAGCCGCTACAGGGAGGAGACCCAGTACTTC. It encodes CASSRYREETQYF.

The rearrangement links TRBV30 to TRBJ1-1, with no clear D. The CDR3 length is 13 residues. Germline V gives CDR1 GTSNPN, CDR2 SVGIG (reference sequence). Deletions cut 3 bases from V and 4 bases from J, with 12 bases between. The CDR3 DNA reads TGTGCCTGGAGCAAACGGGCCATCACTGAAGCTTTCTTT. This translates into CAWSKRAITEAFF.

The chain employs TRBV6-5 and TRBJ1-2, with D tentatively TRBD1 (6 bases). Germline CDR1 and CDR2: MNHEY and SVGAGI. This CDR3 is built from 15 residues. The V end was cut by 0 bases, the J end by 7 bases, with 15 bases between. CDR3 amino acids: CASSYSSGGGFGYTF. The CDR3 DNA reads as TGTGCCAGCAGTTACTCGAGCGGAGGGGGTTTTGGCTACACCTTC.

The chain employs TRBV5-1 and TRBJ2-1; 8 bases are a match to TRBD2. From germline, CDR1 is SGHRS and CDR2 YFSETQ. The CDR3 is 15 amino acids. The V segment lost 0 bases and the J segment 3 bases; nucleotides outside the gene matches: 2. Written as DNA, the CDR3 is TGCGCCAGCAGCTTGGCAGGGACTAGCTACAATGAGCAGTTCTTC. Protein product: CASSLAGTSYNEQFF.

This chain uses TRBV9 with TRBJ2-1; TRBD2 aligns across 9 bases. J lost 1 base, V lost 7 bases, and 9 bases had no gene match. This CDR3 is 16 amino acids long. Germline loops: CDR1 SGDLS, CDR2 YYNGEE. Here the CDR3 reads CASRGAGGLSYNEQFF. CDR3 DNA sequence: TGTGCCAGCCGCGGGGCGGGGGGGCTATCCTACAATGAGCAGTTCTTC.

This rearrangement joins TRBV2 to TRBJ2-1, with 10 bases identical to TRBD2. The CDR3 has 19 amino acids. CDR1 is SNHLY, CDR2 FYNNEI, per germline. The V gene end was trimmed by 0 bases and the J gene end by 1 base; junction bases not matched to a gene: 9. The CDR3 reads CASSEALAGAFTSYNEQFF. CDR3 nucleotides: TGTGCCAGCAGTGAAGCCCTAGCGGGAGCTTTTACATCCTACAATGAGCAGTTCTTC.

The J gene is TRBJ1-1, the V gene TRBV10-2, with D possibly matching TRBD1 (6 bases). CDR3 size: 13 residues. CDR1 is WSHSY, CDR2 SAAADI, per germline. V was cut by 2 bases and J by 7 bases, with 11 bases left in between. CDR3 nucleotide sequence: TGCGCCAGCAGTGAGCCAGGGGTTATTGAAGCTTTCTTT. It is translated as CASSEPGVIEAFF.

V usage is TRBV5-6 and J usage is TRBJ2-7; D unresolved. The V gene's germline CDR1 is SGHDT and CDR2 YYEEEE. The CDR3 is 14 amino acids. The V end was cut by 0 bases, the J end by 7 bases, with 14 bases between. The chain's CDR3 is CASSLVQSYGEQYF. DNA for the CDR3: TGTGCCAGCAGCTTGGTACAGTCCTATGGGGAGCAGTACTTC.

CDR3 nucleotides: TGTGCCACCAGCAGGGGAGTGGACAGGGGGCCCTACGAGCAGTACTTC. Protein: CATSRGVDRGPYEQYF. The chain employs TRBV15 and TRBJ2-7, with 11 bases that match TRBD1. Germline lookup yields CDR1 LNHNV and CDR2 YYDKDF (reference sequence). This CDR3 region has 16 residues. V shed 3 bases, J shed 2 bases, and the junction held 6 bases outside the gene matches.

The DNA for the CDR3 is TGCGCCAGCAGCGCGGGACAGGGGGCGATTGGAACTGAAGCTTTCTTT. Its protein product is CASSAGQGAIGTEAFF. The genes are TRBV5-1 and TRBJ1-1, with 12 bases fitting TRBD1. There are 16 residues in the CDR3. Looked up from germline, CDR1 is SGHRS and CDR2 is YFSETQ. Germline trimming cut 4 bases from V and 5 bases from J; bases unmatched to any gene: 9.

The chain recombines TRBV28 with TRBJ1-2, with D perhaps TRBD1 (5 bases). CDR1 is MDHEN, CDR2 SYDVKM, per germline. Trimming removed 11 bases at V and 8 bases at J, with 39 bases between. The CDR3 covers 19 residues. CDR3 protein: CAAAAPSSLDRSGRGGYTF. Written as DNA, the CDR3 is TGTGCCGCGGCAGCCCCCAGCAGTTTAGACCGCTCGGGGCGTGGGGGCTACACCTTC.

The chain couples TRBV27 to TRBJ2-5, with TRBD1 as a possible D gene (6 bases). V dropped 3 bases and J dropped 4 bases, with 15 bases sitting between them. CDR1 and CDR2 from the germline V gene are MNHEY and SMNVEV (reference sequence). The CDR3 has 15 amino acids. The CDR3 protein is CASSFVTGSGETQYF. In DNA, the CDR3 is TGTGCCAGCAGTTTTGTGACAGGCTCGGGAGAGACCCAGTACTTC.

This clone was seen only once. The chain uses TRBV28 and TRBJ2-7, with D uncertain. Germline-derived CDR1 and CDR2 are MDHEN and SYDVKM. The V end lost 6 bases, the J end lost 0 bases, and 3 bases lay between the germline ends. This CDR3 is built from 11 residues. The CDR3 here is CASSSSYEQYF. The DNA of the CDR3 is TGTGCCAGCAGCTCCTCCTACGAGCAGTACTTC. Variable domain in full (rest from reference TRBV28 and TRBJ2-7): DVKVTQSSRYLVKRTGEKVFLECVQDMDHENMFWYRQDPGLGLRLIYFSYDVKMKEKGDIPEGYSVSREKKERFSLILESASTNQTSMYLCASSSSYEQYFGPGTRLTVT.